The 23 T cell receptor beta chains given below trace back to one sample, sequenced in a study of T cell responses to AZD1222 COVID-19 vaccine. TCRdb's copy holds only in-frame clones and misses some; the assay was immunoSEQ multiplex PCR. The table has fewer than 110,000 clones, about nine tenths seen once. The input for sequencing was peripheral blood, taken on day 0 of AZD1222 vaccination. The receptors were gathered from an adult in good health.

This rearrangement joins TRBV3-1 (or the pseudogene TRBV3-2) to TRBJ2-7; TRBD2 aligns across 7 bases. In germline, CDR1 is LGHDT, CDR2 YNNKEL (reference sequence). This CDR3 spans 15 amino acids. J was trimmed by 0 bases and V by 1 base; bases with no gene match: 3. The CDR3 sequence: CASSQGPGGSYEQYF. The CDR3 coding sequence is TGTGCCAGCAGCCAAGGTCCGGGGGGCTCCTACGAGCAGTACTTC.

The CDR3 loop is CASSKGGQAHPSDYGYTF. In DNA, the CDR3 is TGTGCCAGCAGCAAAGGCGGACAGGCCCACCCTTCTGACTATGGCTACACCTTC. The chain uses TRBV21-1 and TRBJ1-2; TRBD1 is taken as the D call from the table, unchecked against the DNA. TRBV21-1 is a known pseudogene. This CDR3 is 18 amino acids long.

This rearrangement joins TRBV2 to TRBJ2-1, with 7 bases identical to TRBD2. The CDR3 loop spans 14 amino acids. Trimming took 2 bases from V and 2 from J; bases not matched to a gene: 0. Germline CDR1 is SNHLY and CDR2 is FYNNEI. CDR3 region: CASSELAAYNEQFF. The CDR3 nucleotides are TGTGCCAGCAGTGAACTAGCGGCCTACAATGAGCAGTTCTTC.

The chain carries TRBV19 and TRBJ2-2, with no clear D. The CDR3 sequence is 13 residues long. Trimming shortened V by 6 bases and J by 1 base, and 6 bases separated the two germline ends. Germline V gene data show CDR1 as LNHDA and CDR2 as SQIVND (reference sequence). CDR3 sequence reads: CASRQENTGELFF. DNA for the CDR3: TGTGCCAGTAGGCAGGAGAACACCGGGGAGCTGTTTTTT.

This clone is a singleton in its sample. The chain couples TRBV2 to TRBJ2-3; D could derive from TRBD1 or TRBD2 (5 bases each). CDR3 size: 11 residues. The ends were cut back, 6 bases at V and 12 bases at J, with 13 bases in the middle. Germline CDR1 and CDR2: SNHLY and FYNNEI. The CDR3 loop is CASRGTRAQYF. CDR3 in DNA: TGTGCCAGCAGGGGGACCCGCGCCCAGTATTTT. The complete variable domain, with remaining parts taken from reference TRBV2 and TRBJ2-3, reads EPEVTQTPSHQVTQMGQEVILRCVPISNHLYFYWYRQILGQKVEFLVSFYNNEISEKSEIFDDQFSVERPDGSNFTLKIRSTKLEDSAMYFCASRGTRAQYFGPGTRLTVL.

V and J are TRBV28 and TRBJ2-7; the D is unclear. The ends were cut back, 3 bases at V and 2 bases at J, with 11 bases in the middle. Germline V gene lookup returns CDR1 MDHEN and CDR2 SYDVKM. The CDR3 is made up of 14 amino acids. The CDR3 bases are TGTGCCAGCAGTTTTAAATCCTACCCCTACGAGCAGTACTTC. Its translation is CASSFKSYPYEQYF.

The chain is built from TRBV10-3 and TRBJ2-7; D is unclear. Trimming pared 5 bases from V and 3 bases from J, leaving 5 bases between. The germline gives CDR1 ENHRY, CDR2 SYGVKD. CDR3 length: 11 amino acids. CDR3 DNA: TGTGCCATCAGTTCCCTCTACGAGCAGTACTTC. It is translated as CAISSLYEQYF.

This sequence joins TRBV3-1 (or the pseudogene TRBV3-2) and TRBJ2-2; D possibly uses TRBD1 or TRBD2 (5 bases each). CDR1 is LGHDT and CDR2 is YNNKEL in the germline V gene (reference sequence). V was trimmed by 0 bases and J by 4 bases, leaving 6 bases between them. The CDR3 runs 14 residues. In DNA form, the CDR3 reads TGTGCCAGCAGCCAAGAGGGACCCACCGGGGAGCTGTTTTTT. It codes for CASSQEGPTGELFF.

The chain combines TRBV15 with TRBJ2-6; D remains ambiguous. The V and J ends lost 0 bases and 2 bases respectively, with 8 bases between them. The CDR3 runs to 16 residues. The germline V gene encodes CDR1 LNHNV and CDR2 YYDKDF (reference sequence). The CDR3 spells CATSRDPNTGANVLTF. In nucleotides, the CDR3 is TGTGCCACCAGCAGAGATCCGAATACTGGGGCCAACGTCCTGACTTTC. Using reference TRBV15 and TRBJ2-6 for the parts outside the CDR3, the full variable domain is DAMVIQNPRYQVTQFGKPVTLSCSQTLNHNVMYWYQQKSSQAPKLLFHYYDKDFNNEADTPDNFQSRRPNTSFCFLDIRSPGLGDTAMYLCATSRDPNTGANVLTFGAGSRLTVL.

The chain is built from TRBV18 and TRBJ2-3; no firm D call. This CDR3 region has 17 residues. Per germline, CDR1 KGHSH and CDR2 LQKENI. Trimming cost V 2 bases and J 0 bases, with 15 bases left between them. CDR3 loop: CASSPFLAVASTDTQYF. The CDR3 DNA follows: TGTGCCAGCTCACCATTTTTGGCTGTTGCTAGCACAGATACGCAGTATTTT.

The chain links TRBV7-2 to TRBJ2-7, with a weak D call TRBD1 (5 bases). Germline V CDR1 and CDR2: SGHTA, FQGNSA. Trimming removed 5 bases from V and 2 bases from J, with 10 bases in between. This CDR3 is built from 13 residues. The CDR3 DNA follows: TGTGCCAGCAGCGTCGACAGAGCCTACGAGCAGTACTTC. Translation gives CASSVDRAYEQYF.

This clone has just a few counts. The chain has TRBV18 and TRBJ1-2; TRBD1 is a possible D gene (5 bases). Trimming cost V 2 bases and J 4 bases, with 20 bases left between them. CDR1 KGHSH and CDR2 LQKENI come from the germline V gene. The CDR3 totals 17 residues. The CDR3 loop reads CASSPSKGTAGAYGYTF. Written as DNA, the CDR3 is TGTGCCAGCTCACCATCGAAAGGGACGGCTGGAGCCTATGGCTACACCTTC.

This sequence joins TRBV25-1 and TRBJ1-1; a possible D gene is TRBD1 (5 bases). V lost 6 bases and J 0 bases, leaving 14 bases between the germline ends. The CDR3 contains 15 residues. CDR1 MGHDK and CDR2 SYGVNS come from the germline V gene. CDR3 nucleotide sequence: TGTGCCAGCAGAAATGGGGAGGGGATGAACACTGAAGCTTTCTTT. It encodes CASRNGEGMNTEAFF.

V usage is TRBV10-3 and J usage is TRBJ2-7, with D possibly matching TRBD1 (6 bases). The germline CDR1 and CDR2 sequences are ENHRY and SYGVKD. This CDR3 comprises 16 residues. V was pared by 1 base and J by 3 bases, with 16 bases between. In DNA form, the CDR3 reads TGTGCCATCAGTGAGTTTCTCAGGAGAGGGGGCTACGAGCAGTACTTC. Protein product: CAISEFLRRGGYEQYF.

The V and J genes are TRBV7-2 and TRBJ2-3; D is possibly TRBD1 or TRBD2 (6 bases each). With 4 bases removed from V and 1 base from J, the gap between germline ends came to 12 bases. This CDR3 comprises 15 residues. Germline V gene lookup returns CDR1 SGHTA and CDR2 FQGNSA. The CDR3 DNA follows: TGTGCCAGCAGCTCCGGGGGCGTAGGCACAGATACGCAGTATTTT. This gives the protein CASSSGGVGTDTQYF.

CDR3 protein: CASSRTGGQSNQPQHF. The CDR3 DNA is TGTGCCAGCAGTCGTACAGGGGGACAAAGCAATCAGCCCCAGCATTTT. The chain joins TRBV2 to TRBJ1-5; 8 nucleotides line up with TRBD1. V shed 5 bases, J shed 1 base, and the junction held 7 bases outside the gene matches. The CDR3 is 16 amino acids. CDR1 and CDR2 from the germline V gene are SNHLY and FYNNEI.

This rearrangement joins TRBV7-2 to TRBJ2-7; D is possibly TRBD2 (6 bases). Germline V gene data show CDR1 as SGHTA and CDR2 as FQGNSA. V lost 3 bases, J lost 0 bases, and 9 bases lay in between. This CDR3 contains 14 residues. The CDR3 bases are TGTGCCAGCAGCTTGGGACTCCGCTCCTACGAGCAGTACTTC. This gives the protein CASSLGLRSYEQYF.

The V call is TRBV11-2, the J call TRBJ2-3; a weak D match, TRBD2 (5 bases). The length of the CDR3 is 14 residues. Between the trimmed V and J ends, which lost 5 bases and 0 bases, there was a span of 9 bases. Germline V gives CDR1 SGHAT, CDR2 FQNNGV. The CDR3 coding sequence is TGTGCCAGCAGCCCCGCGGGTAGCACAGATACGCAGTATTTT. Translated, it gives CASSPAGSTDTQYF.

The CDR3 protein is CASSPNHGQETQYF. The CDR3 DNA is TGTGCCAGCTCACCAAACCATGGGCAAGAGACCCAGTACTTC. This sequence joins TRBV18 and TRBJ2-5; D is unresolved. The CDR3 has 14 amino acids. V was shortened by 2 bases and J by 2 bases, with 9 bases between the two germline ends. Looked up from germline, CDR1 is KGHSH and CDR2 is LQKENI.

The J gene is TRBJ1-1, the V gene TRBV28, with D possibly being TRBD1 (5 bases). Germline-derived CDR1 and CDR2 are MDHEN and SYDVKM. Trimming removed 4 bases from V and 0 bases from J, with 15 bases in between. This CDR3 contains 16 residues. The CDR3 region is CASSSPGGAMNTEAFF. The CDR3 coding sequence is TGTGCCAGCAGTTCGCCCGGCGGGGCAATGAACACTGAAGCTTTCTTT. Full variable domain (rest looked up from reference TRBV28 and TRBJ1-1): DVKVTQSSRYLVKRTGEKVFLECVQDMDHENMFWYRQDPGLGLRLIYFSYDVKMKEKGDIPEGYSVSREKKERFSLILESASTNQTSMYLCASSSPGGAMNTEAFFGQGTRLTVV.

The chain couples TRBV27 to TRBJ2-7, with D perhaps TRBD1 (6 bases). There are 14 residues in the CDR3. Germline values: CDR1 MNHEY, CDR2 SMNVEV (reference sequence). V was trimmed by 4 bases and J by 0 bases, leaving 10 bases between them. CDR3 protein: CASSSQGSSYEQYF. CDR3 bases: TGTGCCAGCAGTTCCCAGGGGAGCTCCTACGAGCAGTACTTC.

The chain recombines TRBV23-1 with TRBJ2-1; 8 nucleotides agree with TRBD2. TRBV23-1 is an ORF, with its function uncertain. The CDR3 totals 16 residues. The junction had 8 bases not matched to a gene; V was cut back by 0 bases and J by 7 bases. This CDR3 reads CASSQSEAGAWNEQFF. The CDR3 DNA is TGCGCCAGCAGTCAATCCGAAGCGGGAGCGTGGAATGAGCAGTTCTTC.

The CDR3 sequence: CASSRNSPLHF. Written as DNA, the CDR3 is TGTGCCAGCAGCCGGAATTCACCCCTCCACTTT. This rearrangement joins TRBV7-9 to TRBJ1-6; D gene unclear. V was trimmed by 5 bases and J by 7 bases, leaving 3 bases between them. The CDR3 sequence is 11 residues long. Germline-derived CDR1 and CDR2 are SEHNR and FQNEAQ (reference sequence).